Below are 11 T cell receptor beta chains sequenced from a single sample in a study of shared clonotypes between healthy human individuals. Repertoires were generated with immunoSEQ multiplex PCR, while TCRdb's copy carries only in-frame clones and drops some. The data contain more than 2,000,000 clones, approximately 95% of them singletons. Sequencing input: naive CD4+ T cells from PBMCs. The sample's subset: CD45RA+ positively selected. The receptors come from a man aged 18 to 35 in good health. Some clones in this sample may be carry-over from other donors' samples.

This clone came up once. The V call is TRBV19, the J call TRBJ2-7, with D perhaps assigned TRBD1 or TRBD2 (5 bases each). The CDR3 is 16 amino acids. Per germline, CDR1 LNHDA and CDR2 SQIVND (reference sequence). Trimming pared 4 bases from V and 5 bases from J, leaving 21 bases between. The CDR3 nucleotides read TGTGCCAGTAGTAGATACCGGGGCGACCCCGGCCACGAGCAGTACTTC. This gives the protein CASSRYRGDPGHEQYF.

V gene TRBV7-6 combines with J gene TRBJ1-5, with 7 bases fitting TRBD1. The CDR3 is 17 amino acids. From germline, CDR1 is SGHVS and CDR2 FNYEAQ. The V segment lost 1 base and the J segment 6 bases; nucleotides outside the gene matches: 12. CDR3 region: CASSLEVRGPGGQPQHF. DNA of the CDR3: TGTGCCAGCAGCTTAGAAGTGAGGGGCCCAGGGGGTCAGCCCCAGCATTTT. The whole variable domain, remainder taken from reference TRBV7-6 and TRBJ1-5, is GAGVSQSPRYKVTKRGQDVALRCDPISGHVSLYWYRQALGQGPEFLTYFNYEAQQDKSGLPNDRFSAERPEGSISTLTIQRTEQRDSAMYRCASSLEVRGPGGQPQHFGDGTRLSIL.

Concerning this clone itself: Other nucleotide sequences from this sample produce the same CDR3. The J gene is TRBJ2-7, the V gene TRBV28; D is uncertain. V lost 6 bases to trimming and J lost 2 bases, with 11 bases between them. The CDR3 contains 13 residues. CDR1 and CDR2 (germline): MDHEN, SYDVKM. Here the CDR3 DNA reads TGTGCCAGCAGCCTTCAGGTGCCCTACGAGCAGTACTTC. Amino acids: CASSLQVPYEQYF.

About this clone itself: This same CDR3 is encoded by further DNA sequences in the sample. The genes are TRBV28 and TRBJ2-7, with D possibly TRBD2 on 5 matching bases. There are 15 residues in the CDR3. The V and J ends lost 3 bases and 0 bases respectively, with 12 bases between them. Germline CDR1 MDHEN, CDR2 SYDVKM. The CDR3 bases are TGTGCCAGCAGTTTCGGCGGGTCGAGCTCCTACGAGCAGTACTTC. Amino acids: CASSFGGSSSYEQYF.

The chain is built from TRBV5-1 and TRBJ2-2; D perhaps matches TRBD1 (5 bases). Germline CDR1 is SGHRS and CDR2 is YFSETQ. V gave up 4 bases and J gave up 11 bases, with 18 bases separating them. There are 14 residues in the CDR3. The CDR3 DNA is TGCGCCAGCAGCCTGGAAAGACTTTGGGGCGAGCTGTTTTTT. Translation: CASSLERLWGELFF.

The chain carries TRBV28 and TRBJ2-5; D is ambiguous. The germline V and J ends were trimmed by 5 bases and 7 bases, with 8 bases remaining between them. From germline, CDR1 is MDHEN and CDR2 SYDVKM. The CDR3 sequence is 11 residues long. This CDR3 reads CASSNLGTQYF. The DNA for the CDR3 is TGTGCCAGCAGTAATTTAGGGACCCAGTACTTC.

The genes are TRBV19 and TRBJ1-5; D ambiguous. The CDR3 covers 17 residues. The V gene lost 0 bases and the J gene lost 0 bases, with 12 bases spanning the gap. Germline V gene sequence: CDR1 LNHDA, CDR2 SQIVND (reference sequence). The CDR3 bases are TGTGCCAGTAGTATAGAGGGAAACAGATATAGCAATCAGCCCCAGCATTTT. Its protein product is CASSIEGNRYSNQPQHF.

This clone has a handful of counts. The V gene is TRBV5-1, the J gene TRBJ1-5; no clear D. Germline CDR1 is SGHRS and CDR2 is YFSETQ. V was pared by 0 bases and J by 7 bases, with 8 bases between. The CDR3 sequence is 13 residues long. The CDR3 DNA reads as TGCGCCAGCAGCTTGGTAATGGGCCAGCCCCAGCATTTT. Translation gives CASSLVMGQPQHF. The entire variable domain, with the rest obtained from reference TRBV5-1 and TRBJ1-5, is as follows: KAGVTQTPRYLIKTRGQQVTLSCSPISGHRSVSWYQQTPGQGLQFLFEYFSETQRNKGNFPGRFSGRQFSNSRSEMNVSTLELGDSALYLCASSLVMGQPQHFGDGTRLSIL.

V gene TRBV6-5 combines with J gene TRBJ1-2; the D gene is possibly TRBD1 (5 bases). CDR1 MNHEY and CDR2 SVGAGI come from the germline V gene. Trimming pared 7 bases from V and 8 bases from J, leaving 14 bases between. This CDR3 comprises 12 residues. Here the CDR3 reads CASTDPGGGYTF. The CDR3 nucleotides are TGTGCCAGCACTGATCCTGGGGGGGGCTACACCTTC.

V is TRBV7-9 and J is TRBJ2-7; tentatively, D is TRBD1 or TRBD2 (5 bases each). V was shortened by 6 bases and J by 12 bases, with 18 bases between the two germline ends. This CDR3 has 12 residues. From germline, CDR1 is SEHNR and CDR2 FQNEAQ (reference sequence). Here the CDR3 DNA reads TGTGCCAGCAGACGAGGGACGGCCGAGGGGTACTTC. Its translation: CASRRGTAEGYF.

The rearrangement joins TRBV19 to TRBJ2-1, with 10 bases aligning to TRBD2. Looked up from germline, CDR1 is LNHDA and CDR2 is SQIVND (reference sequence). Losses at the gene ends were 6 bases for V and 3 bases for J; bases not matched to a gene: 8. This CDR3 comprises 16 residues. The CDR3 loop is CASRDVGTSVYNEQFF. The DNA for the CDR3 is TGTGCCAGTAGAGACGTCGGGACTAGCGTCTACAATGAGCAGTTCTTC. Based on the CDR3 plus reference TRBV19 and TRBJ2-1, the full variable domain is DGGITQSPKYLFRKEGQNVTLSCEQNLNHDAMYWYRQDPGQGLRLIYYSQIVNDFQKGDIAEGYSVSREKKESFPLTVTSAQKNPTAFYLCASRDVGTSVYNEQFFGPGTRLTVL.